These 9 T cell receptor beta chains originate from one sample sequenced in a study of T cell repertoires in cytomegalovirus infection. MiXCR, applied by TCRdb to the reads, yields one record per CDR3 protein. Among fewer than 300,000 distinct CDR3 sequences, about 23% were seen once, and the ten largest hold approximately 15%. Sequencing was done on a sample of PBMCs. All receptors derive from a human donor in good health (CMV status not recorded). Some clones in this sample may be carry-over from other donors' samples.

Notes on this clonotype: A much larger clone differs by one base, so this may be a read error. This rearrangement joins TRBV12-5 to TRBJ2-3, with D possibly being TRBD1 or TRBD2 (5 bases each). Trimming took off 8 bases at V and 2 bases at J, with 14 bases between the two ends. CDR1 is LGHNT and CDR2 is FRNRAP in the germline V gene. CDR3 length equals 14 residues. CDR3 in amino acids: CASWGTDNTDTQYF. CDR3 coding DNA: TGTGCTAGTTGGGGGACCGACAACACAGATACGCAGTATTTT.

The chain couples TRBV6-2 or TRBV6-3 to TRBJ1-1; D is possibly TRBD1 (6 bases). CDR3 length: 14 residues. Germline lookup yields CDR1 MNHEY and CDR2 SVGEGT. Trimming shortened V by 0 bases and J by 8 bases, and 13 bases separated the two germline ends. DNA for the CDR3: TGTGCCAGCAGTTACTCGACGGGGGCTTCCGAAGCTTTCTTT. The encoded protein is CASSYSTGASEAFF.

V and J are TRBV20-1 and TRBJ2-7; no reliable D call. Trimming took 5 bases from V and 2 from J, leaving 16 bases between them. The length of the CDR3 is 14 residues. Germline V CDR1 and CDR2: DFQATT, SNEGSKA (reference sequence). The CDR3 coding sequence is TGCAGTGCTGAGACCCCGGACCGAGCCTACGAGCAGTACTTC. Its protein is CSAETPDRAYEQYF.

This clonotype was counted at least ten times. V and J are TRBV29-1 and TRBJ2-2; 9 bases align to TRBD2. The CDR3 is 16 amino acids. Germline V gene sequence: CDR1 SQVTM, CDR2 ANQGSEA. The junction had 9 bases not matched to a gene; V was cut back by 6 bases and J by 1 base. DNA for the CDR3: TGCAGCGTGTTGGACCCGACTAGCGGGAACACCGGGGAGCTGTTTTTT. Translating gives CSVLDPTSGNTGELFF.

In its sample, this clonotype was seen a few times. V gene TRBV6-1 combines with J gene TRBJ2-1; D possibly corresponds to TRBD1 (8 bases). The germline CDR1 and CDR2 sequences are MNHNS and SASEGT. Trimming removed 3 bases at V and 7 bases at J, with 16 bases between. There are 15 residues in the CDR3. The CDR3 nucleotides read TGTGCCAGCAGTGAGGGCAGGGGGCGGGGGAATGAGCAGTTCTTC. Translated: CASSEGRGRGNEQFF.

The genes are TRBV5-1 and TRBJ2-1; tentatively, D is TRBD1 or TRBD2 (6 bases each). Germline V gene data show CDR1 as SGHRS and CDR2 as YFSETQ. The length of the CDR3 is 15 residues. Trimming took off 3 bases at V and 7 bases at J, with 17 bases between the two ends. For the CDR3, the DNA is TGCGCCAGCAGCTCGATGGGGGGCCCTGGTAATGAGCAGTTCTTC. It translates to CASSSMGGPGNEQFF.

This clonotype has only a few counts. The chain links TRBV28 to TRBJ1-5, with D uncertain. Per the germline V gene, CDR1 is MDHEN and CDR2 is SYDVKM. V was cut by 5 bases and J by 4 bases, with 12 bases left in between. This CDR3 is 14 amino acids long. In DNA form, the CDR3 reads TGTGCCAGCAGTATACCACAGCAAAATCAGCCCCAGCATTTT. Residues: CASSIPQQNQPQHF.

A few counts support this clonotype. This chain links TRBV5-5 with TRBJ2-3, with 13 bases that match TRBD2. This CDR3 has 16 amino acids. CDR1 and CDR2 (germline): SGHKS, YYEKEE (reference sequence). Trimming at V came to 4 bases and at J to 3 bases, leaving 5 bases not matched to a gene. The CDR3 loop is CASSRGLAGVTDTQYF. In DNA form, the CDR3 reads TGTGCCAGCAGCCGCGGACTAGCGGGAGTGACAGATACGCAGTATTTT.

The chain employs TRBV14 and TRBJ2-1, with a tentative D call TRBD2 (5 bases). The germline CDR1 and CDR2 sequences are SGHDN and FVKESK. Trimming took 3 bases from V and 7 from J, leaving 19 bases between them. The CDR3 extends over 16 amino acids. Here the CDR3 reads CASSHLGEAALNEQFF. CDR3 DNA: TGTGCCAGCAGCCATCTCGGGGAAGCAGCTTTGAATGAGCAGTTCTTC.